The next 11 T cell receptor beta chains were all read from a single sample in a study of blood T cells in healthy people across ages. Sample-barcoded 5' priming and a J-beta primer mix drove a second PCR of roughly 7 to 11 cycles. From the 5' RACE reads, TCRdb called clonotypes with MiXCR, one entry per CDR3 protein. Of around 800,000 distinct CDR3 sequences in the sample, about 62% are singletons; the top ten hold around 30%. Sequencing used blood. The receptors derive from a young man in good health.

This chain uses TRBV7-6 with TRBJ1-4; no reliable D call. The CDR3 is 14 amino acids. V gave up 5 bases and J gave up 7 bases, with 14 bases separating them. Germline V gene sequence: CDR1 SGHVS, CDR2 FNYEAQ. The CDR3, as DNA: TGTGCCAGCAGCCCGTATGCAGCGACTGAAAAACTGTTTTTT. Translated: CASSPYAATEKLFF.

V gene TRBV29-1 combines with J gene TRBJ1-5, with D possibly TRBD1 on 6 matching bases. From germline, CDR1 is SQVTM and CDR2 ANQGSEA. V lost 5 bases and J 5 bases, leaving 19 bases between the germline ends. The CDR3 spans 15 residues. In DNA, the CDR3 is TGCAGCGTTAAACAGGGCCCCGGGGGGGATCAGCCCCAGCATTTT. This sequence encodes CSVKQGPGGDQPQHF.

The V call is TRBV3-1, the J call TRBJ2-1; TRBD2 matches at 9 bases. The CDR3 is 16 residues long. V shed 0 bases, J shed 9 bases, and the junction held 9 bases outside the gene matches. CDR1 is LGHDT, CDR2 YNNKEL, per germline (reference sequence). As DNA, the CDR3 is TGTGCCAGCAGCCAAGATTGGGCTAGCGGGGTCAGTGAGCAGTTCTTC. Translating gives CASSQDWASGVSEQFF.

The chain carries TRBV18 and TRBJ1-4; D possibly corresponds to TRBD1 (6 bases). This CDR3 is built from 14 residues. Germline V gene sequence: CDR1 KGHSH, CDR2 LQKENI. V dropped 4 bases and J dropped 5 bases, with 11 bases sitting between them. The CDR3: CASSLRDTNEKLFF. Written as DNA, the CDR3 is TGTGCCAGCTCACTCCGGGACACAAATGAAAAACTGTTTTTT.

In nucleotides, the CDR3 is TGTGCCAGCAGCTTATCCTTCGGCGGCAGAGAGACCCAGTACTTC. Its protein product is CASSLSFGGRETQYF. This sequence joins TRBV7-9 and TRBJ2-5; D is undetermined. CDR1 and CDR2 (germline): SEHNR, FQNEAQ (reference sequence). Trimming stripped 2 bases from V and 4 bases from J, with 14 bases between. The length of the CDR3 is 15 residues.

The V and J genes are TRBV3-1 and TRBJ2-7, with no clear D. The germline CDR1 and CDR2 sequences are LGHDT and YNNKEL (reference sequence). CDR3 length: 14 residues. The V gene lost 0 bases and the J gene lost 3 bases, with 9 bases spanning the gap. The CDR3 DNA is TGTGCCAGCAGCCAAGACCCACTGGTCTACGAGCAGTACTTC. This encodes CASSQDPLVYEQYF.

The chain links TRBV20-1 to TRBJ1-6, with 11 nucleotides matching TRBD1. V shed 5 bases, J shed 10 bases, and the junction held 4 bases outside the gene matches. Germline V CDR1 and CDR2: DFQATT, SNEGSKA (reference sequence). The CDR3 has 13 amino acids. The CDR3, as DNA: TGCAGTGCTTGGGACAGGGGGTGGTCACCCCTCCACTTT. Its translation is CSAWDRGWSPLHF.

The CDR3 loop is CASSQDPGEQEVLDTQYF. The CDR3, as DNA: TGTGCCAGCAGCCAAGATCCCGGCGAGCAGGAGGTACTGGATACGCAGTATTTT. V gene TRBV14 combines with J gene TRBJ2-3; TRBD2 might be the D (5 bases). Trimming left V 0 bases short and J 6 bases short, with 22 bases between. The CDR3 is 18 residues long. Germline CDR1 is SGHDN and CDR2 is FVKESK.

This chain connects TRBV4-3 to TRBJ2-1; TRBD2 matches 9 bases. Germline V lookup: CDR1 LGHNA, CDR2 YSLEER. The length of the CDR3 is 21 residues. V lost 0 bases, J lost 3 bases, and 18 bases stayed unmatched. The CDR3: CASSQDALSRGGVTLYNEQFF. The CDR3 DNA is TGCGCCAGCAGCCAAGATGCTCTATCGCGGGGGGGCGTCACCCTCTACAATGAGCAGTTCTTC.

This clonotype was found once. V usage is TRBV9 and J usage is TRBJ2-5, with a possible D match to TRBD2 (6 bases). Per germline, CDR1 SGDLS and CDR2 YYNGEE. The CDR3 loop spans 14 amino acids. V was clipped by 4 bases and J by 5 bases, with 15 bases between them. In DNA form, the CDR3 reads TGTGCCAGCAGCCTGCGGACTAACAGGGAGACCCAGTACTTC. This codes for CASSLRTNRETQYF.

The chain joins TRBV5-1 to TRBJ2-7; 7 positions match TRBD1. Germline V gene sequence: CDR1 SGHRS, CDR2 YFSETQ. The CDR3 has 15 residues. J was trimmed by 0 bases and V by 5 bases; bases with no gene match: 8. As DNA, the CDR3 is TGCGCCAGCAGGCAGAGACAGGGAGTCTCCTACGAGCAGTACTTC. Amino acid sequence: CASRQRQGVSYEQYF.